Given below is one T cell receptor beta chain in context. The entry originates in a study of sequential checkpoint blockade in melanoma. Overall study context: Patients were randomized 1:1 to nivolumab-then-ipilimumab or ipilimumab-then-nivolumab first-line.

The treatment denotes: randomized to nivolumab then ipilimumab (arm A) or the reverse (arm B). No patient had prior DNA-damaging chemotherapy. The CDR3 runs 14 residues. The V and J ends lost 5 bases and 3 bases respectively, with 11 bases between them. Germline V lookup: CDR1 MNHEY, CDR2 SMNVEV (reference sequence). Data came from immunoSEQ multiplex PCR; TCRdb stores just in-frame clones and leaves some out. In the table there are approximately 12,000 clones, about 75% of which are singletons. The material was CD8+ T cells sorted from blood (inferred from file names), obtained from a patient given nivolumab and ipilimumab in sequence. The TCR comes from a human donor with melanoma. This sequence joins TRBV27 and TRBJ2-1; no clear D gene. The CDR3 nucleotides read TGTGCCAGCAGTCCTCGCGGCCACTACAATGAGCAGTTCTTC. This sequence encodes CASSPRGHYNEQFF.